Below, 30 T cell receptor beta chains from the same sample are listed, as sequenced in a study of shared clonotypes between healthy human individuals. The method was immunoSEQ multiplex PCR; TCRdb's version includes in-frame clones alone and lacks a portion of them. The sample shows roughly 640,000 clones, about 74% of them seen only once. The specimen was memory CD4+ T cells sorted from blood. Documented subset: CD45RA-negative fraction. The receptors were gathered from a woman aged 25-40 years in good health.

The CDR3 loop is CASSLLAGAVDEQFF. The CDR3 DNA reads TGCGCCAGCAGCTTACTAGCGGGAGCAGTGGATGAGCAGTTCTTC. The chain employs TRBV5-1 and TRBJ2-1; 11 positions agree with TRBD2. CDR1 is SGHRS, CDR2 YFSETQ, per germline. With 2 bases clipped from V and 8 bases from J, the junction kept 6 bases outside the gene matches. This CDR3 is 15 amino acids long.

V is TRBV7-7 and J is TRBJ2-5; D gene unclear. The CDR3 has 13 residues. Looked up from germline, CDR1 is SSHAT and CDR2 is FNYEAQ (reference sequence). Trimming shortened V by 2 bases and J by 5 bases, and 9 bases separated the two germline ends. This chain's CDR3 is CASSLLRAETQYF. The CDR3 nucleotides read TGTGCCAGCAGCTTATTAAGGGCGGAGACCCAGTACTTC.

This clone came up once. This chain's CDR3 is CASSERGGGRQPQHF. The DNA of the CDR3 is TGTGCCAGCAGTGAACGTGGGGGCGGTCGTCAGCCCCAGCATTTT. The J gene is TRBJ1-5, the V gene TRBV6-1; TRBD1 might be the D (6 bases). Trimming took 2 bases from V and 6 from J, leaving 14 bases between them. The germline V gene encodes CDR1 MNHNS and CDR2 SASEGT. CDR3 length equals 15 residues.

This chain links TRBV11-2 with TRBJ2-5; 11 nucleotides agree with TRBD2. This CDR3 contains 15 residues. Germline V lookup: CDR1 SGHAT, CDR2 FQNNGV. The trim removed 6 bases at V and 5 bases at J, leaving 8 bases unmatched. CDR3 bases: TGTGCCAGCAGACCGACTAGCGGGAACCGGGAGACCCAGTACTTC. This sequence encodes CASRPTSGNRETQYF.

The V and J genes are TRBV6-4 and TRBJ2-1; D gene uncertain. Germline lookup yields CDR1 MRHNA and CDR2 SNTAGT. V was cut by 8 bases and J by 7 bases, with 15 bases left in between. CDR3 length equals 13 residues. The CDR3 reads CASATATGNEQFF. In nucleotides, the CDR3 is TGTGCCAGCGCCACAGCAACCGGGAATGAGCAGTTCTTC.

CDR3 sequence: CASSLETSRQQYF. The CDR3 coding sequence is TGTGCCAGCAGCTTAGAGACTTCACGCCAGCAGTACTTC. This chain joins TRBV7-8 and TRBJ2-7; D gene ambiguous. The CDR3 is 13 amino acids. V gave up 1 base and J gave up 8 bases, with 12 bases separating them. CDR1 is SGHVS and CDR2 is FQNEAQ in the germline V gene.

The rearrangement uses TRBV19 and TRBJ1-2, with D maybe TRBD1 (5 bases). The CDR3 consists of 12 residues. The germline V gene encodes CDR1 LNHDA and CDR2 SQIVND (reference sequence). V lost 8 bases to trimming and J lost 6 bases, with 13 bases between them. CDR3 nucleotides: TGTGCCAGTGGGGGGAGTGAGGATGGCTACACCTTC. Translating gives CASGGSEDGYTF.

The chain couples TRBV6-4 to TRBJ2-2; TRBD2 might be the D (5 bases). Germline-derived CDR1 and CDR2 are MRHNA and SNTAGT. The CDR3 loop spans 14 amino acids. The V gene lost 3 bases and the J gene lost 1 base, with 6 bases spanning the gap. CDR3 DNA sequence: TGTGCCAGCAGTGATGGAGGGAACACCGGGGAGCTGTTTTTT. Its translation: CASSDGGNTGELFF.

This clone was seen a handful of times. The V call is TRBV7-6, the J call TRBJ1-2; TRBD1 might be the D (6 bases). This CDR3 is built from 14 residues. The V and J ends lost 1 base and 6 bases respectively, with 12 bases between them. Germline values: CDR1 SGHVS, CDR2 FNYEAQ. DNA of the CDR3: TGTGCCAGCAGCTTAGGTCGGGGGCTGGATGGCTACACCTTC. Translation: CASSLGRGLDGYTF.

The chain joins TRBV5-1 to TRBJ2-2; 11 bases line up with TRBD2. The CDR3 totals 16 residues. From germline, CDR1 is SGHRS and CDR2 YFSETQ. V lost 4 bases to trimming and J lost 1 base; unmatched junction nucleotides: 3. The DNA for the CDR3 is TGCGCCAGCAGCATGGGGACTAGCGGGAACACCGGGGAGCTGTTTTTT. This translates into CASSMGTSGNTGELFF. The full variable domain, in which reference TRBV5-1 and TRBJ2-2 provide the parts outside the CDR3, is KAGVTQTPRYLIKTRGQQVTLSCSPISGHRSVSWYQQTPGQGLQFLFEYFSETQRNKGNFPGRFSGRQFSNSRSEMNVSTLELGDSALYLCASSMGTSGNTGELFFGEGSRLTVL.

This clone turned up a few times. The gene calls are TRBV5-1 and TRBJ2-7; D may be TRBD1 (6 bases). Germline CDR1 is SGHRS and CDR2 is YFSETQ. The germline V and J ends were trimmed by 0 bases and 5 bases, with 15 bases remaining between them. This CDR3 region has 15 residues. CDR3 loop: CASSLELGAVNEQYF. CDR3 DNA sequence: TGCGCCAGCAGCTTGGAATTGGGGGCAGTAAACGAGCAGTACTTC.

Worth noting for this clone: Other DNA variants within this sample encode the same CDR3. The chain is built from TRBV7-2 and TRBJ2-3, with D possibly TRBD2 on 5 matching bases. CDR1 and CDR2 (germline): SGHTA, FQGNSA. V dropped 3 bases and J dropped 0 bases, with 10 bases sitting between them. CDR3 length: 15 amino acids. CDR3 coding DNA: TGTGCCAGCAGCTTCGACTACTTAAGCACAGATACGCAGTATTTT. Its protein product is CASSFDYLSTDTQYF.

The rearrangement uses TRBV6-5 and TRBJ2-7; 10 bases agree with TRBD1. The V gene's germline CDR1 is MNHEY and CDR2 SVGAGI. This CDR3 comprises 15 residues. The trim removed 6 bases at V and 0 bases at J, leaving 5 bases unmatched. CDR3 sequence: CASSVTGGDSYEQYF. For the CDR3, the DNA is TGTGCCAGCAGCGTGACAGGGGGCGACTCCTACGAGCAGTACTTC.

The chain couples TRBV28 to TRBJ2-2; TRBD2 is a possible D gene (6 bases). V was shortened by 5 bases and J by 3 bases, with 16 bases between the two germline ends. Germline CDR1 is MDHEN and CDR2 is SYDVKM. This CDR3 is 16 amino acids long. As DNA, the CDR3 is TGTGCCAGCAGTCGCGACGCGGGAATCGACACCGGGGAGCTGTTTTTT. It specifies CASSRDAGIDTGELFF.

A few counts support this clone. V usage is TRBV25-1 and J usage is TRBJ2-1; 8 nucleotides agree with TRBD2. CDR1 and CDR2 from the germline V gene are MGHDK and SYGVNS. CDR3 length equals 17 residues. V lost 5 bases to trimming and J lost 8 bases; unmatched junction nucleotides: 17. CDR3 coding DNA: TGTGCCAGCAGTACGCCGGGACTAGATATATTGCACGATGAGCAGTTCTTC. This gives the protein CASSTPGLDILHDEQFF. Full variable domain (missing parts from reference TRBV25-1 and TRBJ2-1): EADIYQTPRYLVIGTGKKITLECSQTMGHDKMYWYQQDPGMELHLIHYSYGVNSTEKGDLSSESTVSRIRTEHFPLTLESARPSHTSQYLCASSTPGLDILHDEQFFGPGTRLTVL.

The chain combines TRBV7-3 with TRBJ2-7; 11 bases map to TRBD2. Germline lookup yields CDR1 SGHTA and CDR2 FQGTGA. The CDR3 is 15 amino acids. The V segment lost 5 bases and the J segment 7 bases; nucleotides outside the gene matches: 10. The chain's CDR3 is CASSPLLAGVGEQYF. In nucleotides, the CDR3 is TGTGCCAGCAGCCCCCTACTAGCGGGAGTCGGGGAGCAGTACTTC.

This clone has just one count. The CDR3 nucleotides are TGTGCCAGCAGCTCCCCAGGGACAGGGTTTACCGTCCTGACTTTC. Protein product: CASSSPGTGFTVLTF. The V gene is TRBV28, the J gene TRBJ2-6; 9 bases line up with TRBD1. This CDR3 spans 15 amino acids. Losses at the gene ends were 6 bases for V and 12 bases for J; bases not matched to a gene: 12. CDR1 and CDR2 from the germline V gene are MDHEN and SYDVKM.

This clone was observed many times. The V and J genes are TRBV25-1 and TRBJ2-1; D remains unclear. There are 17 residues in the CDR3. CDR1 is MGHDK and CDR2 is SYGVNS in the germline V gene. The V end lost 2 bases, the J end lost 2 bases, and 16 bases lay between the germline ends. The CDR3 DNA is TGTGCCAGCAGTGAAGGGCTGGGGTCGGCTCCCTACAATGAGCAGTTCTTC. Translating gives CASSEGLGSAPYNEQFF.

The CDR3 DNA sequence: TGTGCCAGCAGCTTTACCGGGAGAGGGTACGAGCAGTACTTC. Its translation is CASSFTGRGYEQYF. This chain connects TRBV7-2 to TRBJ2-7, with a weak D call TRBD2 (6 bases). Between the trimmed V and J ends, which lost 3 bases and 4 bases, there was a span of 13 bases. This CDR3 region has 14 residues. CDR1 is SGHTA and CDR2 is FQGNSA in the germline V gene.

V is TRBV5-1 and J is TRBJ2-3, with 10 positions matching TRBD1. CDR3 length equals 16 residues. V lost 5 bases and J lost 5; bases outside the gene matches: 11. Germline V CDR1 and CDR2: SGHRS, YFSETQ. The DNA of the CDR3 is TGCGCCAGCAGACGCTCCGGGACAGGGGTGGGAGATACGCAGTATTTT. Protein product: CASRRSGTGVGDTQYF. Together with reference TRBV5-1 and TRBJ2-3, the CDR3 gives the full variable domain: KAGVTQTPRYLIKTRGQQVTLSCSPISGHRSVSWYQQTPGQGLQFLFEYFSETQRNKGNFPGRFSGRQFSNSRSEMNVSTLELGDSALYLCASRRSGTGVGDTQYFGPGTRLTVL.

The table lists this clone with a count of one. The J gene is TRBJ1-4, the V gene TRBV28, with 9 positions matching TRBD1. The CDR3 is made up of 15 amino acids. The V and J ends lost 4 bases and 8 bases, in that order; junction bases with no gene match: 8. Germline CDR1 and CDR2: MDHEN and SYDVKM. CDR3: CASSSSGQGDEKLFF. The CDR3 DNA sequence: TGTGCCAGCAGTTCCTCGGGACAGGGTGACGAAAAACTGTTTTTT.

V gene TRBV6-1 combines with J gene TRBJ2-3; tentatively, D is TRBD2 (6 bases). Trimming shortened V by 5 bases and J by 4 bases, and 16 bases separated the two germline ends. The CDR3 length is 15 residues. Germline CDR1 reads MNHNS; CDR2 reads SASEGT. CDR3 sequence reads: CASSRMTSSPDTQYF. The CDR3 region has the DNA TGTGCCAGCAGTCGTATGACTAGTTCACCAGATACGCAGTATTTT.

The sample holds a few counts of this clone. The CDR3 sequence is CASSLGGWDSSYEQYF. CDR3 sequence (DNA): TGTGCCAGCAGTTTGGGTGGATGGGACAGCTCCTACGAGCAGTACTTC. The chain employs TRBV28 and TRBJ2-7, with 7 bases lining up with TRBD1. Trimming removed 3 bases from V and 0 bases from J; junction bases left unmatched: 8. Looked up from germline, CDR1 is MDHEN and CDR2 is SYDVKM. The CDR3 contains 16 residues.

The V and J genes are TRBV29-1 and TRBJ2-2; 7 nucleotides match TRBD1. CDR1 and CDR2 from the germline V gene are SQVTM and ANQGSEA. The ends lost 7 bases at V and 4 bases at J; junction bases unmatched: 6. There are 13 residues in the CDR3. Written as DNA, the CDR3 is TGCAGCGGCCAACAGGGGACCACCGGGGAGCTGTTTTTT. Protein sequence: CSGQQGTTGELFF.

V and J are TRBV19 and TRBJ1-2, with 8 bases matching TRBD1. This CDR3 has 14 amino acids. CDR1 and CDR2 from the germline V gene are LNHDA and SQIVND (reference sequence). J lost 4 bases, V lost 5 bases, and 6 bases had no gene match. This CDR3 is CASSSTGTGYGYTF. The CDR3 region has the DNA TGTGCCAGTAGTTCAACCGGGACAGGCTATGGCTACACCTTC.

The V gene is TRBV27, the J gene TRBJ1-1; D is ambiguous. CDR1 MNHEY and CDR2 SMNVEV come from the germline V gene (reference sequence). The V gene lost 4 bases and the J gene lost 0 bases, with 6 bases spanning the gap. This CDR3 is built from 13 residues. The CDR3 region has the DNA TGTGCCAGCAGTTGGTCCATGAACACTGAAGCTTTCTTT. Translation: CASSWSMNTEAFF.

On this clone: Other DNA sequences in the sample encode the same CDR3. The rearrangement links TRBV28 to TRBJ1-5; D ambiguous. CDR3 length equals 15 residues. Germline values: CDR1 MDHEN, CDR2 SYDVKM. Trimming pared 5 bases from V and 2 bases from J, leaving 13 bases between. The CDR3 here is CASSRLVGGNQPQHF. Here the CDR3 DNA reads TGTGCCAGCAGTCGCCTCGTCGGGGGCAATCAGCCCCAGCATTTT.

The chain employs TRBV21-1 and TRBJ2-7; the tabulated D call, TRBD2, remains unverified against the DNA. TRBV21-1 constitutes a pseudogene. The CDR3 sequence is 11 residues long. The CDR3 loop is CASIPGGEQYF. The CDR3 nucleotides are TGTGCCAGCATCCCCGGGGGCGAGCAGTACTTC.

The chain uses TRBV7-3 and TRBJ2-2; no clear D. Germline assignment: CDR1 SGHTA and CDR2 FQGTGA. This CDR3 is built from 12 residues. V dropped 5 bases and J dropped 3 bases, with 4 bases sitting between them. CDR3 region: CASSLYTGELFF. The CDR3 DNA sequence: TGTGCCAGCAGCCTTTACACCGGGGAGCTGTTTTTT.

The gene calls are TRBV4-1 and TRBJ1-5; TRBD1 aligns across 11 bases. The CDR3 sequence is 16 residues long. CDR1 and CDR2 from the germline V gene are MGHRA and YSYEKL. Trimming removed 3 bases from V and 1 base from J; junction bases left unmatched: 2. CDR3: CASSQGQGGSNQPQHF. In DNA form, the CDR3 reads TGCGCCAGCAGCCAGGGACAGGGGGGGAGCAATCAGCCCCAGCATTTT.